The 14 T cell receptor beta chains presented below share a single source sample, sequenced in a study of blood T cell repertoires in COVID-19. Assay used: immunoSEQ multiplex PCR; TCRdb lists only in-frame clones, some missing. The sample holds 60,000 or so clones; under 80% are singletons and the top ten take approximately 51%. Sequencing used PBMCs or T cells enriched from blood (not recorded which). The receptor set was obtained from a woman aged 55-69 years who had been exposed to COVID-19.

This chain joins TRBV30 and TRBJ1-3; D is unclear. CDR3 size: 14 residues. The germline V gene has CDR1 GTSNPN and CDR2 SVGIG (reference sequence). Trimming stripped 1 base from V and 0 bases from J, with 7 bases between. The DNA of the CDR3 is TGTGCCTGGAGTGGAGATTTCTCTGGAAACACCATATATTTT. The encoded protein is CAWSGDFSGNTIYF.

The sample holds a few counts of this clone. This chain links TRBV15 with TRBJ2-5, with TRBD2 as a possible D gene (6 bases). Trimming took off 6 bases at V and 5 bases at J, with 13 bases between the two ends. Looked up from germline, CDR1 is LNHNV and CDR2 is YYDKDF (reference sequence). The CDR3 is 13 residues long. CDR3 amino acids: CATRSAGNETQYF. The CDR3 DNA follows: TGTGCCACCAGGTCGGCGGGAAACGAGACCCAGTACTTC.

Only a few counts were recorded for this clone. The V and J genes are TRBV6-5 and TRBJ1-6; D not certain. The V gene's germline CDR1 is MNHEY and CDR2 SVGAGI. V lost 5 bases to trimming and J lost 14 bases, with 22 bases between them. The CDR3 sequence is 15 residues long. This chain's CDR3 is CASSRKRTGVRTLHF. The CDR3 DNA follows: TGTGCCAGCAGTCGCAAGAGGACCGGGGTTCGTACCCTCCACTTT.

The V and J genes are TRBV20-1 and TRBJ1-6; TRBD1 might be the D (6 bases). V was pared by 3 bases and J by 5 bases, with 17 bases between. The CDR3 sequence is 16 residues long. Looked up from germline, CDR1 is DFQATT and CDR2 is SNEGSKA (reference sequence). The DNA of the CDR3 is TGCAGTGCTAGTCCAGCGACAGGCGAAAATAATTCACCCCTCCACTTT. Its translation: CSASPATGENNSPLHF.

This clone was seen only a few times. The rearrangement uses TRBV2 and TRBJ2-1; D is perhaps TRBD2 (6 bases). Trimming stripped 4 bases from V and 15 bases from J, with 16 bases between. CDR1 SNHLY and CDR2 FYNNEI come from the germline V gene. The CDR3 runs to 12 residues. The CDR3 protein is CASSGELAIRFF. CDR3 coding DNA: TGTGCCAGCAGTGGGGAACTAGCCATCCGGTTCTTC. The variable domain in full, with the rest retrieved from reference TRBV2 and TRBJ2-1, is EPEVTQTPSHQVTQMGQEVILRCVPISNHLYFYWYRQILGQKVEFLVSFYNNEISEKSEIFDDQFSVERPDGSNFTLKIRSTKLEDSAMYFCASSGELAIRFFGPGTRLTVL.

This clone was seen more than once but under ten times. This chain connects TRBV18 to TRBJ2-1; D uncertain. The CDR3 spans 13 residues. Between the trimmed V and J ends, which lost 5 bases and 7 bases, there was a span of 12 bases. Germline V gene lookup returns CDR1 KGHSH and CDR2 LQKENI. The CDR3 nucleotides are TGTGCCAGCTCAAAAAAATTAGAGAATGAGCAGTTCTTC. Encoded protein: CASSKKLENEQFF.

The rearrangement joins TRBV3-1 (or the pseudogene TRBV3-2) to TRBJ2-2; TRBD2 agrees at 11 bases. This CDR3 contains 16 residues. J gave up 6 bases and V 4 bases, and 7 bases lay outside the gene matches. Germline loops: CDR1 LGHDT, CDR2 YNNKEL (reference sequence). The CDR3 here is CASSLLRTSGSGELFF. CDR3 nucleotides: TGTGCCAGCAGCCTGTTGAGGACTAGCGGGTCCGGGGAGCTGTTTTTT.

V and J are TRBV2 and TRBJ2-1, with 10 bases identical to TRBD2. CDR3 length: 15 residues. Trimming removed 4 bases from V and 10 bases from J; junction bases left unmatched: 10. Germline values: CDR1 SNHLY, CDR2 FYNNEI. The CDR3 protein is CASSVITSGVYEQFF. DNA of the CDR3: TGTGCCAGCAGTGTTATAACTAGCGGGGTTTACGAGCAGTTCTTC.

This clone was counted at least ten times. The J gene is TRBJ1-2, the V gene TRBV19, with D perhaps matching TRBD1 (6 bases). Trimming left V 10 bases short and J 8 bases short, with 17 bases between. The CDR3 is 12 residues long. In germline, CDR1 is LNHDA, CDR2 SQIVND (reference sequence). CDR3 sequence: CATGRGLYGYTF. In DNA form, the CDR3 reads TGTGCCACTGGAAGGGGGTTATACGGCTACACCTTC.

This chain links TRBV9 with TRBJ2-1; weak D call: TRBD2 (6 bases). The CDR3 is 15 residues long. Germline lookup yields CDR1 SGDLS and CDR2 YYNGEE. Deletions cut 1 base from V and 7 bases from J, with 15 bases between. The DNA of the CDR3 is TGTGCCAGCAGCGTAAAGGAGGGCCGGCTGAATGAGCAGTTCTTC. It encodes CASSVKEGRLNEQFF.

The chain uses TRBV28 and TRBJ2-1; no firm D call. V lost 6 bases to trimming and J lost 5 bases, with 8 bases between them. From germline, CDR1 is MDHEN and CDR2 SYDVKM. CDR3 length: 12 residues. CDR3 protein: CASSPDNNEQFF. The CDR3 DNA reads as TGTGCCAGCAGCCCTGACAACAATGAGCAGTTCTTC.

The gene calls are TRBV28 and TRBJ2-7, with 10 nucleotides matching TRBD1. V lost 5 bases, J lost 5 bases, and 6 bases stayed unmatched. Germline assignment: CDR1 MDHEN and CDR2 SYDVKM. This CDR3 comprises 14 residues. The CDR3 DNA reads TGTGCCAGCAGTCCCCCGGACAGGGGGGACGAGCAGTACTTC. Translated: CASSPPDRGDEQYF.

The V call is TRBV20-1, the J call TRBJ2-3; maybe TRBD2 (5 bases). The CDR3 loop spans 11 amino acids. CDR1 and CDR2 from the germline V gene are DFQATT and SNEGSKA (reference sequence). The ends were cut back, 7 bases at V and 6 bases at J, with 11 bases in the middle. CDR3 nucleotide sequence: TGCAGTGGGGCCGGCGGGGATACGCAGTATTTT. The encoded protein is CSGAGGDTQYF.

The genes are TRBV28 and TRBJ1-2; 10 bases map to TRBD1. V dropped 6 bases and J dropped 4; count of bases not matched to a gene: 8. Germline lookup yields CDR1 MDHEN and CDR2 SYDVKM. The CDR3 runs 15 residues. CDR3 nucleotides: TGTGCCAGCAGCTCCCATGGACAGGGGGTCTATGGCTACACCTTC. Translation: CASSSHGQGVYGYTF.